A few counts support the clone carrying this T cell receptor beta chain. Its matching antigen is unknown. At the time of sampling, donors were nominally healthy, though unrecorded immune exposures were likely. Germline CDR1 and CDR2: SGHKS and YYEKEE (reference sequence). The CDR3 totals 14 residues. Deletions cut 4 bases from V and 1 base from J, with 9 bases between. The sample belongs to a study of cytomegalovirus exposure and HLA in healthy donors. Study-level results: Among the sequence variants, a highly shared cluster was likely an artifact of sequencing. The authors enumerated 180 or so TCR beta chains as linked to cytomegalovirus. V- and J-gene trimming in TCR beta was tied to a missense DCLRE1C variant by an analysis performed later.

Use of 60 Vbeta and 13 Jbeta primers characterized the PCR. Only in-frame clones appear in the TCRdb table, and some are missing; sequencing was by immunoSEQ multiplex PCR. The sample holds fewer than 150,000 clones, around 80% seen once. V is TRBV5-5 and J is TRBJ1-3; D not resolved. The sequencing input was PBMCs. This clonotype was obtained from a man in his forties in good health and CMV-seropositive. For the CDR3, the DNA is TGTGCCAGCAGCCAGAGACAATCTGGAAACACCATATATTTT. This gives the protein CASSQRQSGNTIYF.